This TCR beta chain stems from a study of blood T cell repertoires in COVID-19. Study details: Samples came from the United States, Italy and Spain, spanning acute and convalescent COVID-19. The cDNA or gDNA used as material had been derived from T cells, B-cell-depleted T cells, or PBMCs.

J was trimmed by 4 bases and V by 8 bases; bases with no gene match: 3. The germline CDR1 and CDR2 sequences are SEHNR and FQNEAQ (reference sequence). The CDR3 loop spans 13 amino acids. In the original analysis: Reference gene primer amplification gave estimated nucleated cell counts. Sequencing used immunoSEQ multiplex PCR; TCRdb keeps in-frame clones, though not all of them. V and J calls and clone size follow that table, whereas D and trimming were derived from the DNA. The sample includes 35,000 to 45,000 clones, over 75% of them seen just once. The source material was peripheral blood. This TCR was sampled from a human donor in a cohort sampled during active COVID-19. This sequence joins TRBV7-9 and TRBJ2-1; TRBD2 agrees at 9 bases. The CDR3 is CASLSGGYNEQFF. The CDR3, as DNA: TGTGCCAGCCTCAGCGGGGGGTACAATGAGCAGTTCTTC.